This T cell receptor beta chain was retrieved from a study of blood T cell repertoires in COVID-19. This clone was seen a few times. This CDR3 region has 14 residues. Germline V gives CDR1 GTSNPN, CDR2 SVGIG (reference sequence). Trimming pared 3 bases from V and 1 base from J, leaving 12 bases between. The table came from immunoSEQ multiplex PCR; TCRdb's copy has only in-frame clones and leaves some out. The data show some 200,000 clones, less than 90% seen once. This sequence joins TRBV30 and TRBJ1-1; D is ambiguous. This sequence was found in a woman in her thirties or forties with acute or convalescent COVID-19. What was sequenced was peripheral blood. This chain's CDR3 is CAWSADLKNTEAFF. The CDR3 DNA reads TGTGCCTGGAGCGCCGACTTGAAGAACACTGAAGCTTTCTTT.